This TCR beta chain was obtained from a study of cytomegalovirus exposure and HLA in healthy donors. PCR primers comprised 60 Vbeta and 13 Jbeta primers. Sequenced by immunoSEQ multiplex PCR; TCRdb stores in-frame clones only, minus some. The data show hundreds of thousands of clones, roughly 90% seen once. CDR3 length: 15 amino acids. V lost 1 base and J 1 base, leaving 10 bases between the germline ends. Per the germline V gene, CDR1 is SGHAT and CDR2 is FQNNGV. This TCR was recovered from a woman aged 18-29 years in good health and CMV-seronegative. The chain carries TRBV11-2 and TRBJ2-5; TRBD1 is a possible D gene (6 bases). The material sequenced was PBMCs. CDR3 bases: TGTGCCAGCAGCTTAGGGGGACAAAGCCAAGAGACCCAGTACTTC. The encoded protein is CASSLGGQSQETQYF.